This TCR beta chain was recorded in a study of T cell responses to AZD1222 COVID-19 vaccine. TCRdb's copy holds only in-frame clones and misses some; the assay was immunoSEQ multiplex PCR. The sample has 90,000 to 150,000 clones; 85% to 90% are singletons. Whole-study findings and limits: Reportedly, nearly half the spike-specific TCRs target unmutated variant regions. The study identified only 6 or 7 AZD1222 recipients as seropositive at baseline. Spike-specific TCR breadth and depth rose after two AZD1222 doses. None of the repertoires were sampled until the peak T cell response had passed.

Points on this clone: The antigen is unknown.

Germline V gene data show CDR1 as MDHEN and CDR2 as SYDVKM. The CDR3 spans 17 residues. The ends lost 4 bases at V and 5 bases at J; junction bases unmatched: 10. The sample was peripheral blood, taken on day 0 of AZD1222 vaccination. This TCR came from an adult in good health. V and J are TRBV28 and TRBJ2-3, with 12 bases that match TRBD2. CDR3 sequence reads: CASSSGTSGWAGDTQYF. The DNA for the CDR3 is TGTGCCAGCAGTTCAGGGACTAGCGGGTGGGCCGGAGATACGCAGTATTTT.